The 17 T cell receptor beta chains presented below share a single source sample, sequenced in a study of blood T cells in healthy people across ages. For the second PCR, which ran for about 6 to 11 cycles, a sample-barcoded 5' primer and a J-beta primer mix were used. TCRdb fed the 5' RACE reads into MiXCR, producing one record per CDR3 protein. Of about 970,000 distinct CDR3 sequences detected, just over 50% appear once; the ten largest clones hold 20% to 25%. The specimen sequenced was blood. These receptors were obtained from a woman in her fifties or sixties in good health.

V usage is TRBV20-1 and J usage is TRBJ2-4, with a possible D match to TRBD2 (6 bases). The J call is in doubt because the DNA end fits TRBJ2-5 better. Germline CDR1 and CDR2: DFQATT and SNEGSKA (reference sequence). CDR3 length: 14 residues. CDR3 bases: TGCAGTGCTAGAGATCTCTGGAGGGAAGAGACCCAGTACTTC. This gives the protein CSARDLWREETQYF.

This clonotype was found many times. CDR3 DNA: TGTGCCAGCAGTTCAGTCAGAGATTACGAGCAGTACTTC. Translating it yields CASSSVRDYEQYF. The chain joins TRBV2 to TRBJ2-7; D uncertain. The CDR3 covers 13 residues. The germline V and J ends were trimmed by 5 bases and 4 bases, with 12 bases remaining between them. Germline V gene lookup returns CDR1 SNHLY and CDR2 FYNNEI.

V is TRBV7-9 and J is TRBJ1-6, with 7 bases lining up with TRBD1. Germline CDR1 and CDR2: SEHNR and FQNEAQ (reference sequence). J lost 7 bases, V lost 5 bases, and 8 bases had no gene match. The CDR3 is 15 residues long. The CDR3 sequence: CASSNPGQQNSPLHF. The CDR3 coding sequence is TGTGCCAGCAGCAACCCGGGACAGCAAAATTCACCCCTCCACTTT.

The chain recombines TRBV5-1 with TRBJ2-5, with 10 bases that match TRBD2. The J segment lost 5 bases and the V segment lost 3 bases, leaving 13 bases of the junction unmatched. The CDR3 spans 17 residues. Germline V CDR1 and CDR2: SGHRS, YFSETQ. The CDR3, as DNA: TGCGCCAGCAGCTCGATAATGGTACCGGGACTAGCGGAGACCCAGTACTTC. Amino acids: CASSSIMVPGLAETQYF.

The V gene is TRBV7-7, the J gene TRBJ2-1; maybe TRBD1 (5 bases). Germline-derived CDR1 and CDR2 are SSHAT and FNYEAQ (reference sequence). This CDR3 has 13 amino acids. V gave up 5 bases and J gave up 10 bases, with 15 bases separating them. CDR3 region: CASSKGAGLEQFF. For the CDR3, the DNA is TGTGCCAGCAGCAAAGGGGCAGGCTTAGAGCAGTTCTTC.

The rearrangement links TRBV7-2 to TRBJ2-1; D unresolved. Germline V gene lookup returns CDR1 SGHTA and CDR2 FQGNSA. V lost 5 bases and J lost 5, with 10 bases in between. The CDR3 is made up of 13 amino acids. The CDR3 coding sequence is TGTGCCAGCAGCAATTATTCGAACAATGAGCAGTTCTTC. It yields the protein CASSNYSNNEQFF. Variable domain in full (rest from reference TRBV7-2 and TRBJ2-1): GAGVSQSPSNKVTEKGKDVELRCDPISGHTALYWYRQSLGQGLEFLIYFQGNSAPDKSGLPSDRFSAERTGGSVSTLTIQRTQQEDSAVYLCASSNYSNNEQFFGPGTRLTVL.

The rearrangement links TRBV6-2 or TRBV6-3 to TRBJ2-4, with 8 nucleotides matching TRBD1. The tail of the sequence fits TRBJ2-7 better, so the J call may be wrong. Germline loops: CDR1 MNHEY, CDR2 SVGEGT. The CDR3 is 15 amino acids. CDR3 DNA sequence: TGTGCCAGCAGTTACTCGGGGACAGGTCCCTACGAGCAGTACTTC. Translating it yields CASSYSGTGPYEQYF.

The table lists this clonotype with a few counts. The J gene is TRBJ1-2, the V gene TRBV14; possibly TRBD1 for D (5 bases). The germline V gene encodes CDR1 SGHDN and CDR2 FVKESK. This CDR3 contains 15 residues. Trimming removed 0 bases from V and 0 bases from J, with 8 bases in between. CDR3 DNA: TGTGCCAGCAGCCAAGATGGGGACTCTAACTATGGCTACACCTTC. This encodes CASSQDGDSNYGYTF.

As concerns this clonotype: One end of the junction is discordant with germline, which a read error may explain. The chain recombines TRBV7-2 with TRBJ2-7; D is unresolved. The CDR3 is 14 amino acids. Per germline, CDR1 SGHTA and CDR2 FQGNSA. CDR3 coding DNA: TGTGTCAGCAGCTTAGAAAGTGGCTCCTACGAGCAGTACTTC. It translates to CVSSLESGSYEQYF.

This chain links TRBV6-6 with TRBJ2-7; possibly TRBD1 for D (5 bases). Deletions cut 5 bases from V and 2 bases from J, with 13 bases between. The CDR3 is 14 residues long. From germline, CDR1 is MNHNY and CDR2 SVGAGI (reference sequence). CDR3 DNA: TGTGCCAGCAGTCGTCGGCAGGGCCCCTACGAGCAGTACTTC. This gives the protein CASSRRQGPYEQYF.

The chain is built from TRBV13 and TRBJ2-2; 12 bases align to TRBD1. The germline V gene has CDR1 PRHDT and CDR2 FYEKMQ (reference sequence). The length of the CDR3 is 16 residues. V shed 5 bases, J shed 3 bases, and the junction held 4 bases outside the gene matches. The CDR3 region is CASSTGTGGYTGELFF. Written as DNA, the CDR3 is TGTGCCAGCAGCACCGGGACAGGGGGCTACACCGGGGAGCTGTTTTTT. The whole variable domain, filled in from reference TRBV13 and TRBJ2-2, reads AAGVIQSPRHLIKEKRETATLKCYPIPRHDTVYWYQQGPGQDPQFLISFYEKMQSDKGSIPDRFSAQQFSDYHSELNMSSLELGDSALYFCASSTGTGGYTGELFFGEGSRLTVL.

The rearrangement links TRBV5-1 to TRBJ2-1, with a weak D call TRBD2 (5 bases). The V end lost 0 bases, the J end lost 9 bases, and 13 bases lay between the germline ends. CDR1 is SGHRS and CDR2 is YFSETQ in the germline V gene. This CDR3 region has 14 residues. CDR3 sequence (DNA): TGCGCCAGCAGCTTGGGGGCGGGCCTGCGTGAGCAGTTCTTC. Translation gives CASSLGAGLREQFF.

The chain combines TRBV4-2 with TRBJ2-1; 12 nucleotides agree with TRBD2. The CDR3 consists of 16 residues. V was pared by 0 bases and J by 13 bases, with 10 bases of the junction left unmatched. Germline values: CDR1 LGHNA, CDR2 YNFKEQ. The CDR3 protein is CASSQDLAGGGETQFF. In nucleotides, the CDR3 is TGTGCCAGCAGCCAAGATCTAGCGGGAGGGGGGGAGACCCAGTTCTTC.

This clonotype has a handful of counts. The chain couples TRBV9 to TRBJ2-5; D call uncertain. CDR1 and CDR2 from the germline V gene are SGDLS and YYNGEE. The CDR3 sequence is 15 residues long. V dropped 0 bases and J dropped 2 bases, with 11 bases sitting between them. CDR3 region: CASSVVGMVQETQYF. The CDR3 DNA reads TGTGCCAGCAGCGTAGTGGGGATGGTTCAAGAGACCCAGTACTTC. Combining the CDR3 with reference TRBV9 and TRBJ2-5 gives the whole variable domain DSGVTQTPKHLITATGQRVTLRCSPRSGDLSVYWYQQSLDQGLQFLIQYYNGEERAKGNILERFSAQQFPDLHSELNLSSLELGDSALYFCASSVVGMVQETQYFGPGTRLLVL.

This chain links TRBV7-8 with TRBJ2-7; 9 nucleotides match TRBD2. The CDR3 is made up of 15 amino acids. With 4 bases clipped from V and 6 bases from J, the junction kept 10 bases outside the gene matches. Germline CDR1 and CDR2: SGHVS and FQNEAQ. CDR3 sequence reads: CASSSEVAGVSEQYF. The CDR3 bases are TGTGCCAGCAGCTCCGAGGTAGCGGGAGTATCCGAGCAGTACTTC.

CDR3 coding DNA: TGTGCCAGCAGCTTAAGGGTCGGGGGCCCTCAAGAGACCCAGTACTTC. It codes for CASSLRVGGPQETQYF. The chain couples TRBV7-9 to TRBJ2-5; D possibly matches TRBD1 or TRBD2 (6 bases each). Between the trimmed V and J ends, which lost 2 bases and 2 bases, there was a span of 15 bases. CDR1 and CDR2 from the germline V gene are SEHNR and FQNEAQ (reference sequence). The CDR3 spans 16 residues.

The V and J genes are TRBV5-4 and TRBJ2-1, with 9 bases identical to TRBD2. Per the germline V gene, CDR1 is SGHNT and CDR2 is YYREEE (reference sequence). The CDR3 runs to 15 residues. With 3 bases clipped from V and 4 bases from J, the junction kept 5 bases outside the gene matches. The CDR3 loop reads CASSSGTSRYNEQFF. The CDR3 coding sequence is TGTGCCAGCAGCTCCGGGACTAGCAGGTACAATGAGCAGTTCTTC.